This T cell receptor beta chain was sequenced for a study of T cell responses to AZD1222 COVID-19 vaccine. Some clones are missing from TCRdb's copy, which holds only in-frame ones; the method was immunoSEQ multiplex PCR. The table lists about 70,000 clones, 84% of them singletons, with roughly 10% in the top ten. Findings of the study overall: Elevations in Spike-specific TCR breadth and depth followed administration of two AZD1222 doses. The repertoires were collected only after the peak T cell response. Across spike, vaccine-associated CD4 TCRs were found, dominant at 160-218 and 743-854.

Concerning this clone: Its antigen is not identified.

The sequence came from an adult in good health. Sequencing was performed on peripheral blood, taken on day 0 of AZD1222 vaccination.

This CDR3 is CAIRPGTGNVGGIYEQYF. CDR3 nucleotide sequence: TGTGCCATACGCCCCGGGACAGGCAATGTCGGGGGTATCTACGAGCAGTACTTC. This rearrangement joins TRBV28 to TRBJ2-7; 8 bases align to TRBD1. This CDR3 region has 18 residues. Trimming took 10 bases from V and 3 from J; bases not matched to a gene: 23. Germline V CDR1 and CDR2: MDHEN, SYDVKM.